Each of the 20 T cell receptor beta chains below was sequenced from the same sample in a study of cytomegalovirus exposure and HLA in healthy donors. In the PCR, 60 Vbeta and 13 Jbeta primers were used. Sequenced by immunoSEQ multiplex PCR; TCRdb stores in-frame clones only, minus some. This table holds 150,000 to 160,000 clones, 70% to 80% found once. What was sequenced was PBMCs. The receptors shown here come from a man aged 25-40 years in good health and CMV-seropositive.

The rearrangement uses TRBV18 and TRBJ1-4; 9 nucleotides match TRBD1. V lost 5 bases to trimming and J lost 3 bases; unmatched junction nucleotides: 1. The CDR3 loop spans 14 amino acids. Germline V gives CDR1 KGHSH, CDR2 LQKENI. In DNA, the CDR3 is TGTGCCAGCTCAGGGGACAGGGCTAATGAAAAACTGTTTTTT. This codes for CASSGDRANEKLFF.

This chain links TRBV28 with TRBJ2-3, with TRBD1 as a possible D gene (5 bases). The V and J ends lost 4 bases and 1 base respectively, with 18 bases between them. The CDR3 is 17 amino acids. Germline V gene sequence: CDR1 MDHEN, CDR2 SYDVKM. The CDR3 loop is CASSSLRAQGGTDTQYF. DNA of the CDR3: TGTGCCAGCAGTTCTCTTCGGGCCCAAGGGGGCACAGATACGCAGTATTTT.

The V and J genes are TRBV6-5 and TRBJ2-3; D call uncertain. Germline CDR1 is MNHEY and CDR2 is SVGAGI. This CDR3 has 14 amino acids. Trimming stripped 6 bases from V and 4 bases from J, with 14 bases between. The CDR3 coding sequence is TGTGCCAGCAGCTTGAGGCTTGGCGCAGATACGCAGTATTTT. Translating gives CASSLRLGADTQYF.

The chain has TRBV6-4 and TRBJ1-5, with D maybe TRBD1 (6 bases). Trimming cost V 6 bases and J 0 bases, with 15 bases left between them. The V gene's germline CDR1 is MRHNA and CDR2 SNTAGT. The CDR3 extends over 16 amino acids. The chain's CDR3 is CASRHLGQYSNQPQHF. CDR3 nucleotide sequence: TGTGCCAGCAGACATTTAGGACAGTATAGCAATCAGCCCCAGCATTTT.

CDR3 sequence: CASSAGTSGGGDTQYF. Here the CDR3 DNA reads TGTGCCAGCAGCGCCGGGACTAGCGGGGGTGGAGATACGCAGTATTTT. The rearrangement uses TRBV9 and TRBJ2-3, with 14 positions matching TRBD2. Germline assignment: CDR1 SGDLS and CDR2 YYNGEE. With 3 bases clipped from V and 5 bases from J, the junction kept 5 bases outside the gene matches. This CDR3 is built from 16 residues.

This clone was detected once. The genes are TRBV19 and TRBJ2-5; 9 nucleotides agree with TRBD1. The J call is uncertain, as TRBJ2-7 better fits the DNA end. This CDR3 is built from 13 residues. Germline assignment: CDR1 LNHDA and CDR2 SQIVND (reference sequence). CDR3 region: CASGTGISYEQYF. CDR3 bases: TGTGCCAGTGGGACAGGGATTTCCTACGAGCAGTACTTC.

The CDR3 region is CASSSPKAGDWNTEAFF. CDR3 coding DNA: TGTGCCAGCAGTTCTCCCAAGGCAGGGGATTGGAACACTGAAGCTTTCTTT. The J gene is TRBJ1-1, the V gene TRBV28, with D perhaps TRBD1 (6 bases). V lost 4 bases to trimming and J lost 1 base, with 19 bases between them. Germline values: CDR1 MDHEN, CDR2 SYDVKM. The CDR3 has 17 amino acids.

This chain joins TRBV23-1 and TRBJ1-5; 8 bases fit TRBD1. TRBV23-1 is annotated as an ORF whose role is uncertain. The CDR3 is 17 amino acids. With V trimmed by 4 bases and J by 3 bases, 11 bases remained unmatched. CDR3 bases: TGCGCCAGCAGTCGCCCAGCGGACAGGGCGATCAATCAGCCCCAGCATTTT. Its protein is CASSRPADRAINQPQHF.

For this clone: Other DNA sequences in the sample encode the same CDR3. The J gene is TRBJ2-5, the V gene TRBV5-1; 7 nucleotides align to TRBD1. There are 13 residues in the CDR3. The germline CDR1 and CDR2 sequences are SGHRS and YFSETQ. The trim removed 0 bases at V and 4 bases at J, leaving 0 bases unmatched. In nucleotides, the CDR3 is TGCGCCAGCAGCTTGGGACAGGGAGAGACCCAGTACTTC. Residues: CASSLGQGETQYF.

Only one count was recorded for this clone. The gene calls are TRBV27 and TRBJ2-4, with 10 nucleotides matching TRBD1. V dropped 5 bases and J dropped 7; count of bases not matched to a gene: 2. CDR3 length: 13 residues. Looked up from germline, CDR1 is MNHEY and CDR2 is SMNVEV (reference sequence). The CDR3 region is CASSRDRGNIQYF. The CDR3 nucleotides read TGTGCCAGCAGTCGGGACAGGGGTAACATTCAGTACTTC.

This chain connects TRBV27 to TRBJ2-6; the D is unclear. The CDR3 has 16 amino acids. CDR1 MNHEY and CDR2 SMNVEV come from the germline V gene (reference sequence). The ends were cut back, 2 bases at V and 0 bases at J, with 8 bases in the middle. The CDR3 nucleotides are TGTGCCAGCAGTTTAATAAATCTCTCTGGGGCCAACGTCCTGACTTTC. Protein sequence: CASSLINLSGANVLTF.

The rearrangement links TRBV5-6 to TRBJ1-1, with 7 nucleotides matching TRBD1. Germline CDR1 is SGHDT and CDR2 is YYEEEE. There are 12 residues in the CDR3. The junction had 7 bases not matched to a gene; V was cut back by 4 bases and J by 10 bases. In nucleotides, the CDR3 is TGTGCCAGCAGCGTAGGGGGACAGAGAGCTTTCTTT. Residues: CASSVGGQRAFF.

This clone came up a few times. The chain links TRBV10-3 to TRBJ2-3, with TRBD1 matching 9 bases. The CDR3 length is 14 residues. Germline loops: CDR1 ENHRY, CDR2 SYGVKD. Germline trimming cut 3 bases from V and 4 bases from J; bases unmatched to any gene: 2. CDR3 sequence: CAISEDRGADTQYF. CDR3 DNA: TGTGCCATCAGTGAAGACAGGGGGGCAGATACGCAGTATTTT.

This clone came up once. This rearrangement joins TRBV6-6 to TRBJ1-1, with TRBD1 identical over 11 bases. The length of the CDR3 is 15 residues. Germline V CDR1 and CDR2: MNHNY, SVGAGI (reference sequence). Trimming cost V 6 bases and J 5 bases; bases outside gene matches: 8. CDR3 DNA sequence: TGTGCCAGCAGCCCATCCCGGGACAGGGGGACTGAAGCTTTCTTT. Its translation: CASSPSRDRGTEAFF.

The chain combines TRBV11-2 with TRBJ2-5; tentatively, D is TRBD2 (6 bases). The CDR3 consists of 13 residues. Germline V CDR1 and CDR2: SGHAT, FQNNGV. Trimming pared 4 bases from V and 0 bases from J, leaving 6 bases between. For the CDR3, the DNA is TGTGCCAGCAGCTGGGGGGACCAAGAGACCCAGTACTTC. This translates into CASSWGDQETQYF.

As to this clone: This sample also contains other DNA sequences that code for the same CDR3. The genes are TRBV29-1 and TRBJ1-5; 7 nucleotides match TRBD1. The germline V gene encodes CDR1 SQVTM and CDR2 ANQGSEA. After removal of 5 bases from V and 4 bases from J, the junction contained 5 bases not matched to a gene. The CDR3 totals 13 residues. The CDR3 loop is CSVSRDRNQPQHF. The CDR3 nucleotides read TGCAGCGTTTCCCGGGACAGAAATCAGCCCCAGCATTTT.

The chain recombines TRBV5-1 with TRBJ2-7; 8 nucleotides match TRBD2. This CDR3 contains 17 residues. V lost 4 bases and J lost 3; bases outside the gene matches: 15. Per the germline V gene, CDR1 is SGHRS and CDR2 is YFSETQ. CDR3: CASSPITSPRGGYEQYF. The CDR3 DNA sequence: TGCGCCAGCAGCCCGATAACTAGCCCCCGGGGGGGCTACGAGCAGTACTTC.

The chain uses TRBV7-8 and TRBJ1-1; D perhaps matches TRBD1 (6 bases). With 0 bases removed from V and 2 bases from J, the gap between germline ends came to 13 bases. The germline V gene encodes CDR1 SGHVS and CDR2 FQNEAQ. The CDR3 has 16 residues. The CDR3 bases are TGTGCCAGCAGCTTAGCGGGGGGGGGCGTCAACACTGAAGCTTTCTTT. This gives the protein CASSLAGGGVNTEAFF. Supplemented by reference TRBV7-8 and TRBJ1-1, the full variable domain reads GAGVSQSPRYKVAKRGQDVALRCDPISGHVSLFWYQQALGQGPEFLTYFQNEAQLDKSGLPSDRFFAERPEGSVSTLKIQRTQQEDSAVYLCASSLAGGGVNTEAFFGQGTRLTVV.

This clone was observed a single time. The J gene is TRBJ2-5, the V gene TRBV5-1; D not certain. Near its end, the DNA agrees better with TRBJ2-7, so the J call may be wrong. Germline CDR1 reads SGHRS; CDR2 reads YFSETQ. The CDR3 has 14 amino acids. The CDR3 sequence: CASSSLTDSYEQYF. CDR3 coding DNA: TGCGCCAGCAGCTCCCTGACGGACTCCTACGAGCAGTACTTC.

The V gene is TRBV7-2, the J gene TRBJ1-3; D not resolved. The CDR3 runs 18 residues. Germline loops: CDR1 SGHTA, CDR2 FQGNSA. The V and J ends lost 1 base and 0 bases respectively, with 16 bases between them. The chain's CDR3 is CASSLVPAGLSSGNTIYF. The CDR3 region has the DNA TGTGCCAGCAGCTTAGTTCCGGCAGGCCTAAGCTCTGGAAACACCATATATTTT.